One and the same sample provided the 2 T cell receptor beta chains below, sequenced in a study of cytomegalovirus exposure and HLA in healthy donors. TCRdb's copy holds only in-frame clones and misses some; the assay was immunoSEQ multiplex PCR. The table includes 120,000 or so clones, more than 70% detected once. What was sequenced was PBMCs. The origin of the receptors is a woman between 25 and 40 years old in good health and CMV-seronegative.

The rearrangement joins TRBV2 to TRBJ2-2, with TRBD1 identical over 12 bases. The germline gives CDR1 SNHLY, CDR2 FYNNEI. The CDR3 is 16 residues long. After removal of 4 bases from V and 5 bases from J, the junction contained 5 bases not matched to a gene. The CDR3: CASSGGQGAWTGELFF. The CDR3 DNA follows: TGTGCCAGCAGTGGGGGACAGGGGGCGTGGACCGGGGAGCTGTTTTTT.

V usage is TRBV5-4 and J usage is TRBJ1-1, with D hard to call. The length of the CDR3 is 14 residues. The germline CDR1 and CDR2 sequences are SGHNT and YYREEE (reference sequence). Trimming removed 1 base at V and 4 bases at J, with 11 bases between. DNA of the CDR3: TGTGCCAGCAGCTTGAGGGAGATTACCACTGAAGCTTTCTTT. It encodes CASSLREITTEAFF.